The 21 T cell receptor beta chains below all came from one sample that was sequenced in a study of regulatory T cells in long-lasting Graves disease. Specified time point: newly diagnosed GD, antithyroid drugs for less than 3 months. Extracted PBMC RNA gave rise to the TCR library. To make TCR beta libraries, researchers used iRepertoire HTBI primers and Arm-PCR of CDR3 regions. TCRdb reprocessed the multiplex PCR reads with MiXCR, giving one entry per CDR3 protein. The table shows approximately 350,000 distinct CDR3 sequences, with about 11% occurring only once. This sample also appeared in a second study, on T cells in Graves' hyperthyroidism and ophthalmopathy.

Sequencing used peripheral blood mononuclear cells (PBMCs), obtained at new diagnosis, from a patient treated with antithyroid drugs. The receptor set was obtained from a woman in her late teens or twenties with Graves disease.

This clonotype was observed at least ten times. The chain recombines TRBV12-3 or TRBV12-4 with TRBJ2-3, with 11 positions matching TRBD1. The CDR3 consists of 16 residues. The J segment lost 2 bases and the V segment lost 5 bases, leaving 6 bases of the junction unmatched. The chain's CDR3 is CASSPGQGAPTDTQYF. Written as DNA, the CDR3 is TGTGCCAGCAGTCCCGGACAGGGGGCACCCACAGATACGCAGTATTTT.

This clonotype was seen ten or more times. This chain joins TRBV7-9 and TRBJ2-1; either TRBD1 or TRBD2 may fit D (5 bases each). The V gene's germline CDR1 is SEHNR and CDR2 FQNEAQ (reference sequence). Trimming pared 11 bases from V and 9 bases from J, leaving 23 bases between. The CDR3 consists of 14 residues. CDR3 residues: CAFFAPGTDGEQFF. The CDR3 DNA is TGTGCCTTCTTTGCCCCGGGGACCGACGGTGAGCAGTTCTTC.

This clonotype occurred many times. The J gene is TRBJ2-1, the V gene TRBV7-8; TRBD1 or TRBD2 may be the D gene (5 bases each). V was pared by 2 bases and J by 0 bases, with 8 bases between. The CDR3 is made up of 15 amino acids. Germline CDR1 and CDR2: SGHVS and FQNEAQ. CDR3 nucleotides: TGTGCCAGCAGCTTAAGGGACGGCTCCTACAATGAGCAGTTCTTC. It encodes CASSLRDGSYNEQFF.

This clonotype was observed many times. J is TRBJ2-1 and V is TRBV6-1; no clear D. The CDR3 runs to 15 residues. Per the germline V gene, CDR1 is MNHNS and CDR2 is SASEGT. Trimming removed 3 bases at V and 4 bases at J, with 13 bases between. Here the CDR3 reads CASSELGGMYNEQFF. CDR3 DNA sequence: TGTGCCAGCAGTGAGTTAGGCGGAATGTACAATGAGCAGTTCTTC.

This clonotype was recorded at least ten times. The rearrangement uses TRBV12-3 or TRBV12-4 and TRBJ1-2, with D possibly being TRBD1 (5 bases). The CDR3 runs to 13 residues. Trimming removed 6 bases from V and 6 bases from J, with 14 bases in between. The CDR3 DNA follows: TGTGCCAGCAGACCAGGGAGTGGAAATGGCTACACCTTC. It translates to CASRPGSGNGYTF.

This clonotype showed up many times. One end of the junction is discordant with germline, which a read error may explain. The chain has TRBV2 and TRBJ2-1, with D perhaps TRBD2 (6 bases). Germline V gene data show CDR1 as SNHLY and CDR2 as FYNNEI. This CDR3 contains 14 residues. The CDR3 loop is CASEDGSVIDERFF. The CDR3 DNA sequence: TGTGCCAGTGAGGACGGGAGTGTAATTGATGAGCGGTTCTTC.

This rearrangement joins TRBV12-3 or TRBV12-4 to TRBJ2-1; unclear D gene. The ends were cut back, 10 bases at V and 7 bases at J, with 14 bases in the middle. This CDR3 has 12 amino acids. CDR3 sequence: CATGPSGNEQFF. DNA for the CDR3: TGTGCCACCGGGCCCTCTGGTAATGAGCAGTTCTTC.

As regards this clonotype: This likely reflects a read error, since a far larger clone is one base away. The J gene is TRBJ2-3, the V gene TRBV7-2; D is unclear. The J call may be incorrect, as the DNA end agrees better with TRBJ2-7. The length of the CDR3 is 14 residues. CDR1 and CDR2 from the germline V gene are SGHTA and FQGNSA. The CDR3 region is CASSSPGPVDEQYF. In DNA, the CDR3 is TGTGCCAGCAGCTCACCCGGACCTGTGGATGAGCAGTACTTC.

The V and J genes are TRBV27 and TRBJ2-3; no clear D gene. V lost 3 bases, J lost 4 bases, and 11 bases lay in between. The CDR3 extends over 14 amino acids. Germline CDR1 reads MNHEY; CDR2 reads SMNVEV (reference sequence). CDR3 DNA sequence: TGTGCCAGCAGTTTCCTCGCAGCCGCAGATACGCAGTATTTT. Translation: CASSFLAAADTQYF.

This clonotype showed up just a few times. The CDR3 sequence: CASSLAFSSGYQETQYF. Here the CDR3 DNA reads TGCGCCAGCAGCTTGGCTTTCTCTAGTGGCTACCAAGAGACCCAGTACTTC. The chain links TRBV5-1 to TRBJ2-5; D ambiguous. The V and J ends lost 0 bases and 0 bases respectively, with 15 bases between them. This CDR3 region has 17 residues. The germline gives CDR1 SGHRS, CDR2 YFSETQ.

The chain couples TRBV4-1 to TRBJ1-2, with D perhaps TRBD1 (5 bases). Per germline, CDR1 MGHRA and CDR2 YSYEKL. Trimming left V 0 bases short and J 0 bases short, with 11 bases between. The CDR3 sequence is 16 residues long. CDR3 bases: TGCGCCAGCAGCCAAGAGGGACGGCCCGCTAACTATGGCTACACCTTC. It codes for CASSQEGRPANYGYTF.

V is TRBV6-5 and J is TRBJ1-5, with D unresolved. V lost 4 bases and J lost 2, with 12 bases in between. The CDR3 length is 15 residues. Germline V gene data show CDR1 as MNHEY and CDR2 as SVGAGI. CDR3 loop: CASSWDKPGNQPQHF. The CDR3 DNA reads as TGTGCCAGCAGTTGGGATAAACCCGGCAATCAGCCCCAGCATTTT.

This clonotype has ten or more counts. V gene TRBV27 combines with J gene TRBJ2-1; TRBD1 aligns across 8 bases. CDR3 length equals 17 residues. Germline loops: CDR1 MNHEY, CDR2 SMNVEV (reference sequence). Germline trimming cut 2 bases from V and 7 bases from J; bases unmatched to any gene: 13. This CDR3 is CASSLLSPGGWINEQFF. For the CDR3, the DNA is TGTGCCAGCAGTTTACTTTCTCCAGGGGGCTGGATTAATGAGCAGTTCTTC.

This clonotype has at least ten counts. This rearrangement joins TRBV10-1 to TRBJ2-2; D is undetermined. V lost 2 bases to trimming and J lost 7 bases, with 14 bases between them. CDR1 is WNHNN and CDR2 is SYGVQD in the germline V gene (reference sequence). The CDR3 length is 15 residues. CDR3 amino acids: CASSERSAVDGELFF. For the CDR3, the DNA is TGCGCCAGCAGTGAGAGGAGTGCAGTTGACGGGGAGCTGTTTTTT.

In this sample, this clonotype turned up many times. The chain couples TRBV27 to TRBJ2-5; 11 positions match TRBD2. This CDR3 contains 15 residues. Germline trimming cut 8 bases from V and 7 bases from J; bases unmatched to any gene: 12. In germline, CDR1 is MNHEY, CDR2 SMNVEV (reference sequence). CDR3 nucleotide sequence: TGTGCCAGCGGTACTAGCGGGAGAGGGTTGGCGACCCAGTACTTC. It is translated as CASGTSGRGLATQYF.

This clonotype was recorded at least ten times. This chain uses TRBV2 with TRBJ2-3; 11 nucleotides line up with TRBD2. CDR3 length: 18 residues. Germline assignment: CDR1 SNHLY and CDR2 FYNNEI. Trimming took 4 bases from V and 6 from J; bases not matched to a gene: 15. The CDR3 nucleotides read TGTGCCAGCAGTGTTGTGCCAACTAGCGGGAGACGTGGTGATACGCAGTATTTT. Its protein product is CASSVVPTSGRRGDTQYF.

This clonotype was recorded at least ten times. V is TRBV5-1 and J is TRBJ2-7, with 8 bases aligning to TRBD1. Germline-derived CDR1 and CDR2 are SGHRS and YFSETQ. V lost 5 bases to trimming and J lost 0 bases; unmatched junction nucleotides: 4. CDR3 length: 14 amino acids. The DNA for the CDR3 is TGCGCCAGCAGACTGGGACAGGACTCCTACGAGCAGTACTTC. The encoded protein is CASRLGQDSYEQYF.

This chain links TRBV2 with TRBJ1-2; D remains unclear. V was pared by 7 bases and J by 3 bases, with 12 bases between. Per germline, CDR1 SNHLY and CDR2 FYNNEI. There are 13 residues in the CDR3. CDR3 sequence: CASIDAGYYGYTF. CDR3 DNA sequence: TGTGCCAGCATCGACGCGGGGTACTATGGCTACACCTTC.

Many counts were recorded for this clonotype. This rearrangement joins TRBV20-1 to TRBJ2-1; tentatively, D is TRBD2 (6 bases). CDR1 is DFQATT, CDR2 SNEGSKA, per germline (reference sequence). V lost 1 base and J 7 bases, leaving 17 bases between the germline ends. The CDR3 consists of 15 residues. CDR3 loop: CSARGDFGAQNEQFF. The DNA for the CDR3 is TGCAGTGCTAGAGGGGACTTCGGGGCGCAGAATGAGCAGTTCTTC.

With respect to this clonotype: A read error may explain this, as a much larger clone is one base away. CDR3 amino acids: CASSLGDSGYTF. As DNA, the CDR3 is TGCGCCAGCAGCTTGGGCGACAGCGGCTACACCTTC. The chain combines TRBV5-1 with TRBJ1-2, with a weak D call TRBD1 (5 bases). V lost 0 bases and J 8 bases, leaving 8 bases between the germline ends. Germline V gene data show CDR1 as SGHRS and CDR2 as YFSETQ. The CDR3 spans 12 residues.

There are a few counts of this clonotype. The genes are TRBV5-5 and TRBJ2-4; the D is unclear. Germline CDR1 reads SGHKS; CDR2 reads YYEKEE (reference sequence). V was clipped by 1 base and J by 6 bases, with 8 bases between them. CDR3 size: 13 residues. For the CDR3, the DNA is TGTGCCAGCAGCTTGTGGGTAGGAAACATTCAGTACTTC. Translated, it gives CASSLWVGNIQYF.